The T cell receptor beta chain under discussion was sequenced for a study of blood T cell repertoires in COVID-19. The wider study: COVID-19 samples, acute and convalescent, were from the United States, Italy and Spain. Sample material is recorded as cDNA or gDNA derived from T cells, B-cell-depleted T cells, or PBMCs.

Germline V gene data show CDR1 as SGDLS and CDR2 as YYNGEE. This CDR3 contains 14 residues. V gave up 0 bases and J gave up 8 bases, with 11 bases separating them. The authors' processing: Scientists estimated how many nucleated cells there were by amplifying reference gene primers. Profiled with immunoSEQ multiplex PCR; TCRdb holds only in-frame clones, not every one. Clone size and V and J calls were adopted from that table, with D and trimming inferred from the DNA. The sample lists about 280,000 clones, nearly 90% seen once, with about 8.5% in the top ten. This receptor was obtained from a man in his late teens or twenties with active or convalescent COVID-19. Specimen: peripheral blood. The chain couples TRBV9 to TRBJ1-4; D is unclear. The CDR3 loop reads CASSVAGQKEKLFF. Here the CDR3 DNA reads TGTGCCAGCAGCGTAGCTGGCCAGAAGGAAAAACTGTTTTTT.